A selection of T cell receptor beta chains follows, all from one sample in a study of breast tumors, draining lymph nodes, adjacent tissues. TCRdb analysed the multiplex PCR reads with MiXCR anew, one entry per CDR3 protein. Of about 180,000 distinct CDR3 sequences in the sample, around a third are singletons; the top ten hold over 3.5%. The sample taken for sequencing was axillary lymph node tissue. The receptor set was obtained from a female donor with breast cancer. Some clones in this sample may be carry-over from other donors' samples. The CDR3 runs from the conserved cysteine through the conserved F or W. Fields, in order: CDR3 protein, CDR3 DNA, V gene, J gene, clone size, D gene. The D gene is left open where the match is weak. Only some rows state a clone size, as once, few, many or a class for expanded clones.

CASGLRPSRYNEQFF	TGTGCTAGTGGTTTGCGGCCTAGTCGCTACAATGAGCAGTTCTTC	TRBV12-5	TRBJ2-1	NA	NA
CASSPQGPGELFF	TGTGCCAGCTCACCACAGGGCCCCGGGGAGCTGTTTTTT	TRBV18	TRBJ2-2	many	NA
CASSRYGGELFF	TGTGCCAGCAGTCGTTACGGCGGGGAGCTGTTTTTT	TRBV12-3/TRBV12-4	TRBJ2-2	many	NA
CASSLGQGATYEQYF	TGTGCCAGCAGCTTAGGACAGGGGGCGACCTACGAGCAGTACTTC	TRBV11-3	TRBJ2-7	many	TRBD1
CASKPHRGPSQPQHF	TGTGCCAGCAAACCCCACAGGGGGCCGAGTCAGCCCCAGCATTTT	TRBV7-8	TRBJ1-5	many	TRBD1
CASSRWGPRDGQYF	TGTGCCAGCAGCCGGTGGGGGCCTAGGGACGGGCAGTACTTC	TRBV7-6	TRBJ2-7	few	NA
CASSPLISSYEQYF	TGTGCCAGCAGCCCTCTCATCTCCTCCTACGAGCAGTACTTC	TRBV3-1	TRBJ2-7	NA	NA
CASSRTSGGAGETQYF	TGTGCCAGCAGCCGCACTAGCGGGGGGGCGGGGGAGACCCAGTACTTC	TRBV7-8	TRBJ2-5	many	TRBD2
CASSARQGASGYTF	TGTGCCAGCAGCGCTCGGCAGGGGGCAAGTGGCTACACCTTC	TRBV6-1	TRBJ1-2	few	TRBD1
CASSSLDGTENYTF	TGTGCCAGCAGCTCCCTGGACGGGACAGAAAACTACACCTTC	TRBV7-9	TRBJ1-2	few	TRBD1
CASSPGRATEQFF	TGTGCCAGCAGCCCGGGCAGGGCAACTGAGCAGTTCTTC	TRBV11-3	TRBJ2-1	many	NA
CASSSRTGRQLLAKSIQYF	TGTGCCAGCAGCTCCCGAACGGGGCGCCAACTTTTAGCCAAAAGCATTCAGTACTTC	TRBV11-2	TRBJ2-4	NA	NA
CASSRPGLAEETQYF	TGTGCCAGCAGCAGACCGGGACTAGCGGAAGAGACCCAGTACTTC	TRBV7-2	TRBJ2-5	NA	TRBD2
CSGVTGGSYEQYF	TGCAGCGGTGTGACAGGGGGCTCCTACGAGCAGTACTTC	TRBV29-1	TRBJ2-7	many	TRBD1
CASGYQGLHTGELFF	TGTGCTAGTGGGTACCAGGGACTTCACACCGGGGAGCTGTTTTTT	TRBV12-5	TRBJ2-2	many	NA
CASSFQLLANYGYTF	TGTGCCAGCAGCTTCCAGTTACTGGCTAACTATGGCTACACCTTC	TRBV12-3/TRBV12-4	TRBJ1-2	many	NA
CASRMDSGHYEQYF	TGTGCCAGCAGGATGGACAGCGGGCACTACGAGCAGTACTTC	TRBV6-5	TRBJ2-7	many	NA
CASSLRGGRTGELFF	TGTGCCAGCAGCCTGCGGGGGGGCCGCACCGGGGAGCTGTTTTTT	TRBV11-1	TRBJ2-2	many	TRBD2
CASTPGQPTSTNETLFF	TGTGCCAGCACGCCGGGACAGCCGACCTCAACTAATGAAACACTGTTTTTT	TRBV6-4	TRBJ1-4	NA	TRBD1
CASKGPEKLFF	TGTGCCAGCAAGGGGCCAGAAAAACTGTTTTTT	TRBV3-1	TRBJ1-4	many	NA
CASSRQNSPLHF	TGTGCCAGCAGCCGACAAAATTCACCCCTCCACTTT	TRBV3-1	TRBJ1-6	many	NA
CASSIMGSLANEKLFF	TGTGCCAGTAGTATCATGGGATCCCTGGCTAATGAAAAACTGTTTTTT	TRBV19	TRBJ1-4	NA	NA
CTSSQAGGGTDTQYF	TGTACCAGCAGTCAAGCGGGGGGGGGGACAGATACGCAGTATTTT	TRBV14	TRBJ2-3	NA	TRBD2
CASSPPRVASGGAVRETQYF	TGTGCCAGCAGCCCTCCGCGGGTTGCTAGCGGGGGGGCAGTGCGGGAGACCCAGTACTTC	TRBV12-3/TRBV12-4	TRBJ2-5	many	TRBD2
CASSQDRSEQYF	TGCGCCAGCAGCCAAGATCGGTCCGAGCAGTACTTC	TRBV4-1	TRBJ2-7	many	NA
CASRAGTGVHSNQPQHF	TGTGCCAGCAGGGCCGGGACAGGGGTCCATAGCAATCAGCCCCAGCATTTT	TRBV6-5	TRBJ1-5	NA	TRBD1
CASSPVGQSF	TGCGCCAGCAGCCCGGTGGGACAGTCCTTC	TRBV5-1	TRBJ2-5	NA	TRBD1
CASSFVTAGELFF	TGTGCTAGCAGCTTTGTTACCGCCGGGGAGCTGTTTTTT	TRBV7-7	TRBJ2-2	many	NA
CASSLVGTGYTEAFF	TGTGCCAGCAGTTTAGTAGGGACAGGGTACACTGAAGCTTTCTTT	TRBV12-3/TRBV12-4	TRBJ1-1	NA	TRBD1
CATSRAQGAGSYEQYF	TGTGCCACCAGCAGAGCCCAGGGCGCGGGGAGCTACGAGCAGTACTTC	TRBV15	TRBJ2-7	NA	NA
CASSLDTEGNTIYF	TGTGCCAGCAGCCTGGACACAGAAGGAAACACCATATATTTT	TRBV3-1	TRBJ1-3	NA	NA
CASSVEGNSNQPQHF	TGTGCCAGCAGCGTAGAAGGGAATAGCAATCAGCCCCAGCATTTT	TRBV9	TRBJ1-5	many	NA
CASSLASEELFF	TGTGCCAGCAGCTTAGCGTCGGAGGAACTGTTTTTT	TRBV7-9	TRBJ1-4	many	NA
CASSSLRDRNYGYTF	TGTGCCAGCAGCTCCCTCCGGGACAGGAACTATGGCTACACCTTC	TRBV5-6	TRBJ1-2	NA	TRBD1
CASSINRDGGNQPQHF	TGTGCCAGTAGTATAAACAGGGATGGTGGCAATCAACCCCAGCATTTT	TRBV19	TRBJ1-5	NA	NA
CASSQVGTLTEAFF	TGTGCCAGCAGCCAAGTGGGGACTCTCACTGAAGCTTTCTTT	TRBV14	TRBJ1-1	few	NA
CASTATDNSPLHF	TGTGCCAGTACCGCGACAGATAATTCACCCCTCCACTTT	TRBV19	TRBJ1-6	NA	NA
CASSATGLAGVDTGELFF	TGTGCCAGCAGCGCCACAGGACTAGCGGGGGTAGACACCGGGGAGCTGTTTTTT	TRBV7-3	TRBJ2-2	NA	TRBD2
CASSLQGPYNEQFF	TGTGCCAGCAGTTTGCAAGGGCCCTACAATGAGCAGTTCTTC	TRBV27	TRBJ2-1	NA	NA
CASSARQGAPSPLHF	TGTGCCAGCAGCGCAAGACAGGGGGCGCCTTCACCCCTCCACTTT	TRBV13	TRBJ1-6	many	TRBD1
CASSSLFEQYF	TGTGCCAGCAGCTCCCTTTTCGAGCAGTACTTC	TRBV7-8	TRBJ2-7	NA	NA
CAWGDQGQETQYF	TGTGCCTGGGGGGACCAGGGCCAAGAGACCCAGTACTTC	TRBV30	TRBJ2-5	many	NA
CASSFHLGYEQYF	TGTGCCAGCAGCTTCCATCTAGGTTACGAGCAGTACTTC	TRBV11-2	TRBJ2-7	many	NA
CATSRDLSHSYEQYF	TGTGCCACCAGCAGAGATCTTAGCCACTCCTACGAGCAGTACTTC	TRBV15	TRBJ2-7	many	NA
CASSSPVDRGGNQPQHF	TGTGCCAGCAGTTCCCCCGTGGACAGGGGTGGCAATCAGCCCCAGCATTTT	TRBV27	TRBJ1-5	NA	TRBD1
CASSQRTDNQPQHF	TGTGCCAGCTCACAGAGGACAGATAATCAGCCCCAGCATTTT	TRBV18	TRBJ1-5	many	NA
CASSLGLAGNSYEQYF	TGTGCCAGCAGCTTGGGTTTGGCGGGCAACTCCTACGAGCAGTACTTC	TRBV5-8	TRBJ2-7	few	NA
CSAQTGTGITEAFF	TGCAGTGCCCAGACCGGGACAGGAATAACTGAAGCTTTCTTT	TRBV20-1	TRBJ1-1	few	TRBD1
CSADRGRTTEAFF	TGCAGTGCCGACAGGGGGCGGACCACTGAAGCTTTCTTT	TRBV20-1	TRBJ1-1	NA	TRBD1
CASSRRAGASYEQYFGPGTGELFF	NA	TRBV2	TRBJ2-2	NA	NA
CATSRDAFRGLTGANVLTF	TGTGCCACCAGCAGAGATGCATTCAGGGGGCTTACTGGGGCCAACGTCCTGACTTTC	TRBV15	TRBJ2-6	many	TRBD1
CSAATYTEAFF	TGCAGTGCTGCGACTTACACTGAAGCTTTCTTT	TRBV20-1	TRBJ1-1	few	NA
CASTLGLAGNYEQYF	TGTGCCAGCACCCTTGGACTAGCGGGAAACTACGAGCAGTACTTC	TRBV12-3/TRBV12-4	TRBJ2-7	many	TRBD2
CASSPGAHGNTIYF	TGTGCCAGCAGCCCGGGGGCGCATGGAAACACCATATATTTT	TRBV7-2	TRBJ1-3	many	NA
CATSPGQGSYGYTF	TGTGCCACCAGCCCGGGACAGGGAAGCTATGGCTACACCTTC	TRBV15	TRBJ1-2	once	TRBD1